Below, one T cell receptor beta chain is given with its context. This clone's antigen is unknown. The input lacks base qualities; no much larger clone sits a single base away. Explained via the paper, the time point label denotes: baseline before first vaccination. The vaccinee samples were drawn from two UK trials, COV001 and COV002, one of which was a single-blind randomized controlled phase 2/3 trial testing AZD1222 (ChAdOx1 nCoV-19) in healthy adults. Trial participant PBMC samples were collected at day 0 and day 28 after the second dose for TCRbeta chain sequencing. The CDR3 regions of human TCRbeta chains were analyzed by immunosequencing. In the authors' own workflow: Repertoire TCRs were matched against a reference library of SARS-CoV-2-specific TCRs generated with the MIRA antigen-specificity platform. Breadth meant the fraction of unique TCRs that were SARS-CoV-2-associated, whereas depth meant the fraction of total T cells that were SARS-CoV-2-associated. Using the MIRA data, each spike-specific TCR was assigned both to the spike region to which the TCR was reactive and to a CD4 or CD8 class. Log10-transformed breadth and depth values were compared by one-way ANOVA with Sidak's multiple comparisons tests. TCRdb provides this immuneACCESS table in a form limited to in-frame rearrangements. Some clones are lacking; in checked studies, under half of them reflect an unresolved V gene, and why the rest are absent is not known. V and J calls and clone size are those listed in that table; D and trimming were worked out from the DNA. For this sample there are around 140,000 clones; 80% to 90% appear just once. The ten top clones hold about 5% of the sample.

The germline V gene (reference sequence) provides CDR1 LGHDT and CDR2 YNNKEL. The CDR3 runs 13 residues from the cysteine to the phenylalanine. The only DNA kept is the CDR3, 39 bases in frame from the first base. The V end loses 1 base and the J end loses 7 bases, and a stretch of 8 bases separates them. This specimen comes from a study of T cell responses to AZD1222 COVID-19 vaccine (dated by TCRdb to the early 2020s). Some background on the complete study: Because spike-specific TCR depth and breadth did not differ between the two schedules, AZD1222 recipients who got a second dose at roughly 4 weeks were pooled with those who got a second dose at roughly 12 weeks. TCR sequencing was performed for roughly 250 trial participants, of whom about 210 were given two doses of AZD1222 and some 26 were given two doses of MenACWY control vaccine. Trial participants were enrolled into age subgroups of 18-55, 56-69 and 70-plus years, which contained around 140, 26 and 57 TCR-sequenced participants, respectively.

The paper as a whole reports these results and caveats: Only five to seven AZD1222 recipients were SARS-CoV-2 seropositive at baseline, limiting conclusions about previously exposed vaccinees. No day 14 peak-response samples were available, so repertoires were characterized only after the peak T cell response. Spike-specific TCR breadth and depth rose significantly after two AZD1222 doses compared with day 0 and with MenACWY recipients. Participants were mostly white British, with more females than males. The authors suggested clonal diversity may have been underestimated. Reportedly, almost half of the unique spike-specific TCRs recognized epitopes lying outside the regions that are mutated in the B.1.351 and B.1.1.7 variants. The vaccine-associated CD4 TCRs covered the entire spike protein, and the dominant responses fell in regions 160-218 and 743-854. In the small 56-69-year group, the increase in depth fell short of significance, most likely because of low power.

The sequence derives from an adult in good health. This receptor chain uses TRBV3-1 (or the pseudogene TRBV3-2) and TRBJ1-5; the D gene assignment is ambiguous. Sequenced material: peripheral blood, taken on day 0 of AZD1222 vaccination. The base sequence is TGTGCCAGCAGCCAAGGACCGTGGCAGCCCCAGCATTTT. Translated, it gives CASSQGPWQPQHF.